The 17 T cell receptor beta chains listed next were all sequenced from one sample in a study of cytomegalovirus exposure and HLA in healthy donors (dated 2017 in TCRdb). The library was made by the immunoSEQ multiplex PCR assay. For the multiplex PCR, a mixture combining 60 forward primers for TCR Vbeta segments and 13 reverse primers for TCR Jbeta segments was used. TCRdb took over this immuneACCESS table, retaining in-frame rearrangements with V and J assigned. Such tables are incomplete; in checked studies, under half of the missing clones stem from an unresolved V gene, and the remainder is unexplained. The sample contains roughly 170,000 clones, approximately 80% of them found a single time. The ten largest make up 0.95% to 1.5% of the sample. What was sequenced was PBMCs. The receptor set was obtained from a girl aged 2-10 years in good health and CMV-seropositive.

This clone appeared a few times. This sequence joins TRBV6-5 and TRBJ1-1; the D gene is possibly TRBD1 (6 bases). Looked up from germline, CDR1 is MNHEY and CDR2 is SVGAGI. V lost 5 bases and J lost 7, with 14 bases in between. The CDR3 contains 13 residues. The CDR3 bases are TGTGCCAGCAGTCTGCAACAGGGAAGTGAAGCTTTCTTT. It encodes CASSLQQGSEAFF.

The chain couples TRBV5-1 to TRBJ2-1; 14 bases fit TRBD2. V dropped 0 bases and J dropped 8; count of bases not matched to a gene: 4. The CDR3 extends over 16 amino acids. Germline V gene lookup returns CDR1 SGHRS and CDR2 YFSETQ. CDR3 sequence: CASSLGLAGGRDEQFF. The CDR3 nucleotides are TGCGCCAGCAGCTTGGGACTAGCGGGGGGGCGGGATGAGCAGTTCTTC.

V usage is TRBV13 and J usage is TRBJ1-1, with a possible D match to TRBD1 (5 bases). The CDR3 totals 14 residues. The V gene lost 1 base and the J gene lost 4 bases, with 10 bases spanning the gap. CDR1 is PRHDT, CDR2 FYEKMQ, per germline (reference sequence). CDR3 sequence: CASSLVRDTTEAFF. For the CDR3, the DNA is TGTGCCAGCAGCTTAGTCAGGGATACCACTGAAGCTTTCTTT.

V and J are TRBV20-1 and TRBJ2-7; 15 positions match TRBD2. Trimming took 5 bases from V and 12 from J; bases not matched to a gene: 2. The CDR3 loop spans 11 amino acids. The germline CDR1 and CDR2 sequences are DFQATT and SNEGSKA (reference sequence). The CDR3 loop reads CSAGTSGRRYF. The CDR3, as DNA: TGCAGTGCTGGGACTAGCGGGAGGCGGTACTTC.

This CDR3 is CSVLILANSYEQYF. CDR3 nucleotide sequence: TGCAGCGTATTAATACTAGCGAACTCCTACGAGCAGTACTTC. The chain couples TRBV29-1 to TRBJ2-7; 7 bases are a match to TRBD2. J was trimmed by 0 bases and V by 6 bases; bases with no gene match: 8. Germline V CDR1 and CDR2: SQVTM, ANQGSEA. The CDR3 consists of 14 residues.

The genes are TRBV11-3 and TRBJ2-2; D might be TRBD2 (5 bases). The germline V gene encodes CDR1 SGHNT and CDR2 YENEEA. Trimming shortened V by 5 bases and J by 3 bases, and 19 bases separated the two germline ends. There are 17 residues in the CDR3. The CDR3 reads CASSVGGLGGDTGELFF. CDR3 in DNA: TGTGCCAGCAGCGTTGGCGGGCTGGGTGGGGACACCGGGGAGCTGTTTTTT.

The genes are TRBV20-1 and TRBJ1-2; D is perhaps TRBD1 (6 bases). This CDR3 spans 11 amino acids. Germline-derived CDR1 and CDR2 are DFQATT and SNEGSKA (reference sequence). Trimming shortened V by 6 bases and J by 8 bases, and 13 bases separated the two germline ends. The CDR3 bases are TGCAGTGCCCCGGGACAATGGGGCTACACCTTC. It yields the protein CSAPGQWGYTF.

This clone was picked up one time. The rearrangement links TRBV7-8 to TRBJ2-1, with 10 bases aligning to TRBD2. This CDR3 has 19 residues. CDR1 and CDR2 from the germline V gene are SGHVS and FQNEAQ. V gave up 1 base and J gave up 0 bases; unmatched junction bases: 9. The CDR3 sequence is CASSLGLAGVLGSYNEQFF. The CDR3 nucleotides read TGTGCCAGCAGCTTAGGGCTAGCGGGAGTCCTTGGCTCCTACAATGAGCAGTTCTTC.

This CDR3 is CASSPHLAGVMGDTQYF. The CDR3 DNA reads TGCGCCAGCAGCCCTCACCTAGCGGGAGTGATGGGAGATACGCAGTATTTT. The V call is TRBV5-1, the J call TRBJ2-3; 10 bases agree with TRBD2. The V gene's germline CDR1 is SGHRS and CDR2 YFSETQ. The CDR3 consists of 17 residues. V dropped 4 bases and J dropped 5; count of bases not matched to a gene: 13.

The chain has TRBV5-1 and TRBJ2-7; 11 bases line up with TRBD2. V gave up 0 bases and J gave up 2 bases; unmatched junction bases: 1. Germline V gives CDR1 SGHRS, CDR2 YFSETQ. CDR3 length equals 15 residues. In DNA, the CDR3 is TGCGCCAGCAGCTTGGTAGCGGGAGGGCCCTACGAGCAGTACTTC. Translation: CASSLVAGGPYEQYF. The whole variable domain, filled in from reference TRBV5-1 and TRBJ2-7, reads KAGVTQTPRYLIKTRGQQVTLSCSPISGHRSVSWYQQTPGQGLQFLFEYFSETQRNKGNFPGRFSGRQFSNSRSEMNVSTLELGDSALYLCASSLVAGGPYEQYFGPGTRLTVT.

This chain uses TRBV7-9 with TRBJ2-5; 8 positions match TRBD1. The CDR3 totals 14 residues. Germline assignment: CDR1 SEHNR and CDR2 FQNEAQ (reference sequence). The junction had 4 bases not matched to a gene; V was cut back by 4 bases and J by 3 bases. The chain's CDR3 is CASSSPDREETQYF. CDR3 sequence (DNA): TGTGCCAGCAGCTCCCCGGACAGGGAAGAGACCCAGTACTTC.

V gene TRBV7-6 combines with J gene TRBJ1-5; 8 bases are a match to TRBD1. This CDR3 is 18 amino acids long. V lost 2 bases, J lost 6 bases, and 15 bases stayed unmatched. Germline-derived CDR1 and CDR2 are SGHVS and FNYEAQ. The CDR3 nucleotides are TGTGCCAGCAGCTTAAAGATCGGGGACAGGCTTGGGGGTCAGCCCCAGCATTTT. It is translated as CASSLKIGDRLGGQPQHF.

The chain links TRBV5-1 to TRBJ2-5; 12 nucleotides agree with TRBD2. Unmatched junction bases numbered 3, after V lost 4 bases and J lost 2 bases. Germline CDR1 reads SGHRS; CDR2 reads YFSETQ. The CDR3 spans 15 residues. This chain's CDR3 is CASSPGLAGQETQYF. CDR3 nucleotides: TGCGCCAGCAGCCCGGGACTAGCGGGTCAAGAGACCCAGTACTTC.

J is TRBJ2-2 and V is TRBV7-9; the D gene is possibly TRBD2 (5 bases). CDR3 length equals 16 residues. Germline assignment: CDR1 SEHNR and CDR2 FQNEAQ (reference sequence). V was clipped by 5 bases and J by 3 bases, with 16 bases between them. The CDR3 DNA follows: TGTGCCAGCAGCCTCCAGTCCGGGGTGGACACCGGGGAGCTGTTTTTT. This translates into CASSLQSGVDTGELFF.

This clone has a single count. V is TRBV5-8 and J is TRBJ1-2; TRBD1 aligns across 8 bases. There are 15 residues in the CDR3. Germline CDR1 SGHTS, CDR2 YDEGEE. With 0 bases clipped from V and 8 bases from J, the junction kept 9 bases outside the gene matches. The CDR3 loop reads CASSLEAGGRYGYTF. In DNA form, the CDR3 reads TGTGCCAGCAGCTTGGAGGCAGGGGGCAGATACGGCTACACCTTC. The whole variable domain, filled in from reference TRBV5-8 and TRBJ1-2, reads EAGVTQSPTHLIKTRGQQATLRCSPISGHTSVYWYQQALGLGLQFLLWYDEGEERNRGNFPPRFSGRQFPNYSSELNVNALELEDSALYLCASSLEAGGRYGYTFGSGTRLTVV.

This chain joins TRBV6-6 and TRBJ1-1; no clear D gene. In germline, CDR1 is MNHNY, CDR2 SVGAGI (reference sequence). This CDR3 comprises 16 residues. V was cut by 0 bases and J by 7 bases, with 18 bases left in between. In DNA, the CDR3 is TGTGCCAGCAGTTACTCCACCGGCCGGGGAGCAGATGAAGCTTTCTTT. It encodes CASSYSTGRGADEAFF.

The chain links TRBV29-1 to TRBJ2-7, with TRBD2 identical over 14 bases. The CDR3 loop spans 14 amino acids. CDR1 is SQVTM, CDR2 ANQGSEA, per germline. Trimming at V came to 7 bases and at J to 6 bases, leaving 8 bases not matched to a gene. CDR3: CSASGTSGRSEQYF. The CDR3 DNA follows: TGCAGCGCATCCGGGACTAGCGGGAGATCCGAGCAGTACTTC.